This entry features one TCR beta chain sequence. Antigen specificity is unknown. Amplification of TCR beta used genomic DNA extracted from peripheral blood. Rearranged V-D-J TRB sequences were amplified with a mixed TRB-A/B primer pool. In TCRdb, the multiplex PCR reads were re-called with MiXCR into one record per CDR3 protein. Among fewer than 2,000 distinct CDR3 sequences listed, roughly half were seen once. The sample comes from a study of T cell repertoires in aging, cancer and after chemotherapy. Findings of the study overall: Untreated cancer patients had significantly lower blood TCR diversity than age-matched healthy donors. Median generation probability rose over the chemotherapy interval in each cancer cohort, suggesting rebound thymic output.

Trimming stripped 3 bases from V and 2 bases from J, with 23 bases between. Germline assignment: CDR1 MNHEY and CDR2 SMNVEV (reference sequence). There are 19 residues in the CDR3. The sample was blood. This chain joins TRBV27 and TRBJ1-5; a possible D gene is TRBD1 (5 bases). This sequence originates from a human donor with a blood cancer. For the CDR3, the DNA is TGTGCCAGCAGTTTCATAGGGGCGGGGCGGAAGGATGGCAATCAGCCCCAGCATTTT. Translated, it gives CASSFIGAGRKDGNQPQHF.